This T cell receptor beta chain was profiled in a study of blood T cells in healthy people across ages. Study summary: Capturing about one barcoded beta molecule per two T cells was achieved by template switching. Study-wide results and limits: Comparison with aged donors showed that long-lived donors had more naive CD4+ cells and higher diversity.

The table lists this clonotype with a few counts. What it recognizes is unknown. The germline V gene encodes CDR1 SGHAT and CDR2 FQNNGV. The CDR3 sequence is 14 residues long. Between the trimmed V and J ends, which lost 5 bases and 4 bases, there was a span of 13 bases. For the second PCR, which ran for about 6 to 12 cycles, a sample-barcoded 5' primer and a J-beta primer mix were used. Via MiXCR, TCRdb re-called the 5' RACE reads, giving one row per CDR3 protein. The sample holds 1.5 million to 2 million distinct CDR3 sequences; about 31% are singletons and the top ten take over 9%. The receptor was isolated from a woman aged 30 to 39 in good health. Source material: blood. The chain uses TRBV11-2 and TRBJ2-3, with D tentatively TRBD2 (6 bases). The CDR3 coding sequence is TGTGCCAGCAGCCGGCAGACTAGTCCAGATACGCAGTATTTT. Protein product: CASSRQTSPDTQYF.